The text below deals with one T cell receptor (beta chain). As yet, its antigen is unknown. This sample was taken from a study of long-term antiretroviral therapy in people with HIV. Study-wide results and caveats: Diversity increased after ART yet remained lower than in transplant donor controls.

Germline loops: CDR1 MNHEY, CDR2 SVGAGI. Trimming took off 6 bases at V and 8 bases at J, with 13 bases between the two ends. The CDR3 totals 12 residues. The authors ran the immunoSEQ assay, v3.0, at survey level. Method: immunoSEQ multiplex PCR; TCRdb's copy keeps in-frame clones and lacks some. The profile covers fewer than 35,000 clones, with 95% to 98% appearing a single time and around 2.7% taken by the ten largest. The chain employs TRBV6-5 and TRBJ1-2; the D gene is possibly TRBD1 (5 bases). The receptor was derived from a man in his thirties or forties with HIV. Sequenced here: unsorted PBMCs, sampled 6.9 years after starting antiretroviral therapy. CDR3 nucleotides: TGTGCCAGCAGAAGGCCAGGGTCCGGCTACACCTTC. It encodes CASRRPGSGYTF.